Sequencing of this T cell receptor beta chain was carried out in a study of T cells after yellow fever vaccination. Regarding the study as a whole: The booster saw the reappearance of most primary-vaccination clones (about 95% CD4, roughly 90% CD8).

TCRdb ran MiXCR on the 5' RACE reads and lists one entry per CDR3 protein. This sample has about 310,000 distinct CDR3 sequences, with 3.6% found just once. V lost 4 bases, J lost 10 bases, and 14 bases lay in between. The CDR3 runs 13 residues. CDR1 GTSNPN and CDR2 SVGIG come from the germline V gene (reference sequence). There are many counts of this clonotype. Its antigen is still unknown. This chain joins TRBV30 and TRBJ1-6, with a tentative D call TRBD1 (5 bases). The receptor's source is a young man who received the YFV17D yellow fever vaccine. This sample comprised PBMCs, obtained on the day of the yellow fever booster vaccination. CDR3: CAWTGAGRSPLHF. CDR3 DNA sequence: TGTGCCTGGACTGGGGCAGGCCGATCACCCCTCCACTTT. Filled out from reference TRBV30 and TRBJ1-6, the complete variable domain reads SQTIHQWPATLVQPVGSPLSLECTVEGTSNPNLYWYRQAAGRGLQLLFYSVGIGQISSEVPQNLSASRPQDRQFILSSKKLLLSDSGFYLCAWTGAGRSPLHFGNGTRLTVT.